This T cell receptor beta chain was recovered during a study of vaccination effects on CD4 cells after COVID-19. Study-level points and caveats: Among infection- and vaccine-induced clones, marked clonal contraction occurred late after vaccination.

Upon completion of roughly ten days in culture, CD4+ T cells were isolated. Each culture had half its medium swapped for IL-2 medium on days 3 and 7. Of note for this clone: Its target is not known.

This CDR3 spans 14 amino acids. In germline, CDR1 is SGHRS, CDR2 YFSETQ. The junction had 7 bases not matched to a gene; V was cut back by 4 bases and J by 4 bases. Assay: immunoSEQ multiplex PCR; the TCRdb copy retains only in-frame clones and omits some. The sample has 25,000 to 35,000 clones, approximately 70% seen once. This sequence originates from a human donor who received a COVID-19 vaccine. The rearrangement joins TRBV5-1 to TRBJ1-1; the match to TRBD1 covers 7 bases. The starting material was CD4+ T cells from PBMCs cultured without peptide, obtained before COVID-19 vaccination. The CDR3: CASSGRQGTTEAFF. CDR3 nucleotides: TGCGCCAGCAGCGGCCGACAGGGTACCACTGAAGCTTTCTTT.